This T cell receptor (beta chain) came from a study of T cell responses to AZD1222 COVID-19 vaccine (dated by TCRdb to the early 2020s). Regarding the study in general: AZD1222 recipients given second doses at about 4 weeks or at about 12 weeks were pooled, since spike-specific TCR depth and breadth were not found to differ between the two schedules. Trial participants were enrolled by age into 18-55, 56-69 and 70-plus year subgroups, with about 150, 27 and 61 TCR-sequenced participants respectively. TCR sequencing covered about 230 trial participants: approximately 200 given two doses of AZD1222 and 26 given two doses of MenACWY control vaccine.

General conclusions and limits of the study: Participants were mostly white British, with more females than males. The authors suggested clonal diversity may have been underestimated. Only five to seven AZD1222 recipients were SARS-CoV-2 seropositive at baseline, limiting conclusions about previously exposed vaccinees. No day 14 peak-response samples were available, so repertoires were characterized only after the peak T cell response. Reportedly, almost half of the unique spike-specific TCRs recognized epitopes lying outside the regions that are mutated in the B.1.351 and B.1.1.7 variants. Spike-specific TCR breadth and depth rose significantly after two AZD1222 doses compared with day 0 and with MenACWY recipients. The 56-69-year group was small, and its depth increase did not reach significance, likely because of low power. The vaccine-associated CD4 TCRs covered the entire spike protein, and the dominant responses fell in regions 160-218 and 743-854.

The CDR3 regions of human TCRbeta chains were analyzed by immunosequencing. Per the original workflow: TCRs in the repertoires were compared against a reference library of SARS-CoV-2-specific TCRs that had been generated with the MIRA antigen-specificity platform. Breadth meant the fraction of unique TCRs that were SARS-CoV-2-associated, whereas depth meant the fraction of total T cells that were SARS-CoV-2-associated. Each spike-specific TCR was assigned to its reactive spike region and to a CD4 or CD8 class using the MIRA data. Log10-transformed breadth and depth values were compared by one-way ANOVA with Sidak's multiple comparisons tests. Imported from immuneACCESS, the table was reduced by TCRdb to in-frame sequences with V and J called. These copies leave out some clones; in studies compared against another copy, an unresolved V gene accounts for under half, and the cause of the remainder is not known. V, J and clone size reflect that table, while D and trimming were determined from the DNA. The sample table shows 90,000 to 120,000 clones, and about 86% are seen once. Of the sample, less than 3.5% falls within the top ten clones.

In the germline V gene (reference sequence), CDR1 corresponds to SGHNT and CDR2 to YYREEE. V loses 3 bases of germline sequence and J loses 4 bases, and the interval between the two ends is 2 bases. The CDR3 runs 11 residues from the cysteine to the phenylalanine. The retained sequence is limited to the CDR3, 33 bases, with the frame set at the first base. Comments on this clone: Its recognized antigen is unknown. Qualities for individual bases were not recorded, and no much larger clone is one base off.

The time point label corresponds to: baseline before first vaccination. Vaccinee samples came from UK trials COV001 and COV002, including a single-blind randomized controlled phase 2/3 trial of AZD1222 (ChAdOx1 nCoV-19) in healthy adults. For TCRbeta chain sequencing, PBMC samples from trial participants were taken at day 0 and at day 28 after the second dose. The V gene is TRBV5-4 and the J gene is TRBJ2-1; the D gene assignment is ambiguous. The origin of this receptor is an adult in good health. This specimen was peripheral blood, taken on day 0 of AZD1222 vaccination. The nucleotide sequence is TGTGCCAGCAGCTCTTACAATGAGCAGTTCTTC. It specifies CASSSYNEQFF.